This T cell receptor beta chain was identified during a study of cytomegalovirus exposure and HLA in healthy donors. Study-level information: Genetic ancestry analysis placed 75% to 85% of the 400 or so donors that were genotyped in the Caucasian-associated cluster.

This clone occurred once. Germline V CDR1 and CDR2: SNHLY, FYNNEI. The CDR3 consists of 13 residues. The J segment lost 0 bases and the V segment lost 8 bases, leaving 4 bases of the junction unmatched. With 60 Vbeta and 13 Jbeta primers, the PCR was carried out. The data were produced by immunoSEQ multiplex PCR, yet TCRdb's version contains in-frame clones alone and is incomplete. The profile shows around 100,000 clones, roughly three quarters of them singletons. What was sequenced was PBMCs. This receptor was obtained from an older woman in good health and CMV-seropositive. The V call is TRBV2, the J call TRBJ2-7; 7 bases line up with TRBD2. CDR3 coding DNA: TGTGCCAGCTCCACTAGCGCCTCCTACGAGCAGTACTTC. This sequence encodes CASSTSASYEQYF.